These 5 T cell receptor beta chains originate from one sample sequenced in a study of T-cell reconstitution after alpha-beta-depleted transplantation in children. During its preparation, the TCRbeta library received unique molecular identifiers. TCRdb passed the PCR reads through MiXCR, listing each CDR3 protein once. The sample holds 420,000 or so distinct CDR3 sequences; under 13% are singletons and the top ten take over 4.5%. Source: PBMCs from the stem cell graft donor, taken from the stem cell graft. These receptors came from a human donor who donated a stem cell graft to a child with acute myeloid leukemia.

In its sample, this clonotype was seen a few times. This chain joins TRBV5-5 and TRBJ2-7; 8 nucleotides line up with TRBD2. The length of the CDR3 is 14 residues. V gave up 0 bases and J gave up 4 bases; unmatched junction bases: 3. Germline V CDR1 and CDR2: SGHKS, YYEKEE (reference sequence). The CDR3 loop reads CASSLEGGRYEQYF. CDR3 nucleotides: TGTGCCAGCAGCTTGGAGGGCGGGAGGTACGAGCAGTACTTC.

This chain joins TRBV7-3 and TRBJ2-7; no clear D. The CDR3 runs 13 residues. Trimming left V 5 bases short and J 2 bases short, with 10 bases between. Germline V gives CDR1 SGHTA, CDR2 FQGTGA. CDR3 bases: TGTGCCAGCAGCCCCGGGTCAACCTACGAGCAGTACTTC. This translates into CASSPGSTYEQYF.

The chain joins TRBV7-8 to TRBJ2-4, with D perhaps TRBD1 or TRBD2 (5 bases each). V was cut by 6 bases and J by 0 bases, with 12 bases left in between. The V gene's germline CDR1 is SGHVS and CDR2 FQNEAQ. This CDR3 contains 15 residues. This CDR3 reads CASSLSGTAKNIQYF. The CDR3 DNA is TGTGCCAGCAGTTTATCCGGGACAGCCAAAAACATTCAGTACTTC.

The CDR3 spells CASSPLDNTEAFF. The CDR3, as DNA: TGTGCCAGCTCACCACTTGACAACACTGAAGCTTTCTTT. The genes are TRBV18 and TRBJ1-1; D gene uncertain. The V and J ends lost 1 base and 2 bases respectively, with 5 bases between them. CDR1 is KGHSH, CDR2 LQKENI, per germline. This CDR3 region has 13 residues.

Concerning this clonotype itself: One end of the junction does not line up with germline, which may come from a read error. The CDR3 sequence: CASGYSPGEGRETQYF. The CDR3 coding sequence is TGTGCCAGCGGTTACTCTCCAGGGGAGGGCCGGGAGACCCAGTACTTC. This chain links TRBV6-5 with TRBJ2-5; D is possibly TRBD2 (7 bases). CDR1 MNHEY and CDR2 SVGAGI come from the germline V gene. The CDR3 spans 16 residues.